This T cell receptor beta chain was observed in a study of blood T cells in healthy people across ages. At the level of the study: About one barcoded beta molecule per two T cells came from capture by template switching.

It was with a sample-barcoded 5' primer and a J-beta primer mix that a second PCR of about 6 to 11 cycles was run. TCRdb reanalysed the 5' RACE reads using MiXCR and keeps one entry per CDR3 protein. The table includes some 1.7 million distinct CDR3 sequences, 28% detected once. As for this clonotype: Its antigen is not known.

Study-level findings and limits: Strongly correlated with naive T cell percentage was TCR beta diversity.

Each sample used at least 6 million PBMCs. Germline V CDR1 and CDR2: MDHEN, SYDVKM. This CDR3 region has 13 residues. V was pared by 9 bases and J by 4 bases, with 14 bases between. This chain links TRBV28 with TRBJ2-3, with D tentatively TRBD1 or TRBD2 (6 bases each). The sequence was collected from a woman aged 30 to 39 in good health. The sequenced material came from blood. The CDR3 here is CASLMGGADTQYF. In DNA form, the CDR3 reads TGTGCCAGTTTGATGGGGGGCGCAGATACGCAGTATTTT.